This record concerns one T cell receptor (beta chain) sequence. Its antigen is not known. Uncultured naive and memory CD4+ T cells supplied DNA for deep TCR-beta sequencing. Libraries were prepared by immunoSEQ multiplex PCR; TCRdb keeps only in-frame clonotypes and omits some of them. The sample contains about 59,000 clones, roughly 89% of which appear only once. The germline V gene encodes CDR1 SGHRS and CDR2 YFSETQ. This CDR3 comprises 19 residues. With V trimmed by 0 bases and J by 5 bases, 13 bases remained unmatched. The sample comes from a study of CD4 T cells in relation to SARS-CoV-2 and coronaviruses. CD4+ T cells from unexposed donors were obtained before the COVID-19 pandemic (2011-2018). Study-wide findings and caveats: No donor gave both pre-pandemic and post-infection samples. In around 60% of donors, memory CD4+ clonotypes crossrecognized SARS-CoV-2 and at least one common cold coronavirus spike.

V gene TRBV5-1 combines with J gene TRBJ2-1, with 11 bases identical to TRBD2. The sequence was obtained from a human donor in good health. The sequenced material came from memory CD4+ T cells from PBMCs. The CDR3 loop is CASSLGGAGLAGKDNEQFF. The CDR3 DNA sequence: TGCGCCAGCAGCTTGGGGGGCGCAGGACTAGCGGGTAAAGACAATGAGCAGTTCTTC.